This note documents a single T cell receptor (beta chain) sequence. TCRdb keeps only in-frame clones here, not all; method: immunoSEQ multiplex PCR. This table has about 41,000 clones, over 75% appearing once. These data originate in a study of OX40 agonist ivuxolimab in advanced cancers. This TCR was recovered from an adult with an advanced solid tumor such as melanoma, head and neck, liver or kidney cancer. The sample here was CD4+ or CD8+ T cells sorted from blood, taken in a trial of the OX40 agonist ivuxolimab.

The CDR3 reads CASSGGGSEYF. The CDR3 DNA reads TGTGCCAGCAGCGGGGGGGGTTCGGAGTACTTC. The gene calls are TRBV5-6 and TRBJ2-7; 7 bases match TRBD2. The CDR3 spans 11 residues. Germline loops: CDR1 SGHDT, CDR2 YYEEEE. After removal of 4 bases from V and 11 bases from J, the junction contained 6 bases not matched to a gene.